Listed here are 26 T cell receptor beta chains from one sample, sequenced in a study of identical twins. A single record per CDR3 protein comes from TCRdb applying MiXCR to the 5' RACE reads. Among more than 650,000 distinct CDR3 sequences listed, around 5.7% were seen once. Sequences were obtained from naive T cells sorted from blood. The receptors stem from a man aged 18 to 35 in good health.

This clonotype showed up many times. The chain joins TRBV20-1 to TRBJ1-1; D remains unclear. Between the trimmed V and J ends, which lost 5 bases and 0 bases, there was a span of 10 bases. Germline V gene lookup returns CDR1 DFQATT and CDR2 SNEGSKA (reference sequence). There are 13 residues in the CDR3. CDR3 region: CSASRDLNTEAFF. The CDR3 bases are TGCAGTGCTTCAAGGGATTTGAACACTGAAGCTTTCTTT.

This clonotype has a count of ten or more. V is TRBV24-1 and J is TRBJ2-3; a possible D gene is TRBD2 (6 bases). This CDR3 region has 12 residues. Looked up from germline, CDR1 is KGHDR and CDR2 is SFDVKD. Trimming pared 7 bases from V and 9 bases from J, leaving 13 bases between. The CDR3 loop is CATRGRSGTQYF. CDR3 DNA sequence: TGTGCCACCAGGGGCCGTAGCGGAACGCAGTATTTT.

The CDR3 DNA sequence: TGCAGCGCGAGAGCCGGGTTGCAAGAGACCCAGTACTTC. Residues: CSARAGLQETQYF. The chain recombines TRBV29-1 with TRBJ2-5, with D unresolved. CDR1 and CDR2 from the germline V gene are SQVTM and ANQGSEA. This CDR3 region has 13 residues. The V end lost 7 bases, the J end lost 2 bases, and 14 bases lay between the germline ends.

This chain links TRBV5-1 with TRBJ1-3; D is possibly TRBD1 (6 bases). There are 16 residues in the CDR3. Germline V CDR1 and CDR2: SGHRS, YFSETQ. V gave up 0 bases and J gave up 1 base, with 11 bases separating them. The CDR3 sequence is CASSLAQGRSGNTIYF. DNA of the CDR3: TGCGCCAGCAGCTTGGCCCAGGGGAGATCTGGAAACACCATATATTTT. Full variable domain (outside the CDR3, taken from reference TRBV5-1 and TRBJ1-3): KAGVTQTPRYLIKTRGQQVTLSCSPISGHRSVSWYQQTPGQGLQFLFEYFSETQRNKGNFPGRFSGRQFSNSRSEMNVSTLELGDSALYLCASSLAQGRSGNTIYFGEGSWLTVV.

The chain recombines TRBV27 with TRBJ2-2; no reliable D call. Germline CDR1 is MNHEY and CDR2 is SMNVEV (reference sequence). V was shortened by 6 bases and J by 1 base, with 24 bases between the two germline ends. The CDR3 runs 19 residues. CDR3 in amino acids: CASSPRNLVSTMNTGELFF. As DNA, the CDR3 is TGTGCCAGCAGCCCAAGAAACTTGGTGAGCACAATGAACACCGGGGAGCTGTTTTTT.

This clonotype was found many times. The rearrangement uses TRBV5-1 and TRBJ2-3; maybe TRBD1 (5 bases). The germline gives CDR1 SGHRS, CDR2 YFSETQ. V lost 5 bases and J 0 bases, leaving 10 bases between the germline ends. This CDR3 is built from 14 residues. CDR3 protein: CASRGHPSTDTQYF. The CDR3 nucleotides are TGCGCCAGCAGAGGACACCCAAGCACAGATACGCAGTATTTT.

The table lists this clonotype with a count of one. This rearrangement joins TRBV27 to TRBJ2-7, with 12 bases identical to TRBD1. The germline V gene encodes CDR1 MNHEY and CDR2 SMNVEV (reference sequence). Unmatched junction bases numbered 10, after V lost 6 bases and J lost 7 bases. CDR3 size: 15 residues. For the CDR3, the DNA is TGTGCCAGCAGCGACGGGACAGGGGGCACGCGGGAGCAGTACTTC. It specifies CASSDGTGGTREQYF.

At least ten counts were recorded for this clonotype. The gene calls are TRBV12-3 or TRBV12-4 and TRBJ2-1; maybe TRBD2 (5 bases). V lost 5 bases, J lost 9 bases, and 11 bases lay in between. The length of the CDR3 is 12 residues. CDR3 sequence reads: CASSHEGFEQFF. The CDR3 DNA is TGTGCCAGCAGTCACGAGGGTTTTGAGCAGTTCTTC.

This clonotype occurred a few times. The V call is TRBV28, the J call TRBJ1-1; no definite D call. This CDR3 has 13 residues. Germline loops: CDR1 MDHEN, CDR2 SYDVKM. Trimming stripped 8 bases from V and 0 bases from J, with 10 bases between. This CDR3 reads CASGGRMNTEAFF. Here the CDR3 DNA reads TGTGCCAGCGGTGGACGGATGAACACTGAAGCTTTCTTT. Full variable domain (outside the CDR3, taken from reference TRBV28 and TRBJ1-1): DVKVTQSSRYLVKRTGEKVFLECVQDMDHENMFWYRQDPGLGLRLIYFSYDVKMKEKGDIPEGYSVSREKKERFSLILESASTNQTSMYLCASGGRMNTEAFFGQGTRLTVV.

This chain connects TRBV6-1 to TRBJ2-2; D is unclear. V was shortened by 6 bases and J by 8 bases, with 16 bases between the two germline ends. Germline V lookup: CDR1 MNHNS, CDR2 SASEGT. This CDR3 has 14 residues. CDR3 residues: CASRVRTPKGELFF. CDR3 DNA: TGTGCCAGCAGAGTTAGGACCCCGAAGGGGGAGCTGTTTTTT.

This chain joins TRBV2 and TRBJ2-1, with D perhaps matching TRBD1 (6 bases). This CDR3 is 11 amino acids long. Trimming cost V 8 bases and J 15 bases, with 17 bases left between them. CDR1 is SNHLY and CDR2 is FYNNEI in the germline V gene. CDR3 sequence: CASGDRDNRFF. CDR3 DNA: TGTGCCAGCGGGGACCGGGACAATCGGTTCTTC.

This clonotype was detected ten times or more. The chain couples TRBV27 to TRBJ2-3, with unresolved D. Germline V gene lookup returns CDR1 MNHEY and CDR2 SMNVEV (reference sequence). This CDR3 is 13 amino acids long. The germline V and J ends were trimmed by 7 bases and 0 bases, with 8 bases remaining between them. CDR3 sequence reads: CASMSESTDTQYF. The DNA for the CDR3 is TGTGCCAGCATGAGTGAGAGCACAGATACGCAGTATTTT.

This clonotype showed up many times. The CDR3 spells CASSTWTEEETQYF. In nucleotides, the CDR3 is TGTGCCAGCAGCACCTGGACAGAAGAAGAGACCCAGTACTTC. V usage is TRBV7-2 and J usage is TRBJ2-5; the D gene is possibly TRBD1 (6 bases). CDR3 length: 14 amino acids. The V end lost 5 bases, the J end lost 3 bases, and 13 bases lay between the germline ends. Germline V gives CDR1 SGHTA, CDR2 FQGNSA.

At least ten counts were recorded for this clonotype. The CDR3 region has the DNA TGTGCCAGCAGTTTAGTGGGACGGGAAAACTATGGCTACACCTTC. Translating gives CASSLVGRENYGYTF. The chain is built from TRBV28 and TRBJ1-2; tentatively, D is TRBD1 (5 bases). Trimming left V 2 bases short and J 2 bases short, with 12 bases between. The V gene's germline CDR1 is MDHEN and CDR2 SYDVKM. The CDR3 length is 15 residues.

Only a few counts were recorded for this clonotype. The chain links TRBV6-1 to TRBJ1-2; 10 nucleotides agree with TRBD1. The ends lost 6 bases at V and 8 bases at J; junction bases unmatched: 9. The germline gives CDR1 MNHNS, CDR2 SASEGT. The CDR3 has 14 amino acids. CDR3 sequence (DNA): TGTGCCAGCAGCCGTCGGGACAGGGGAAGCGGCTACACCTTC. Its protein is CASSRRDRGSGYTF.

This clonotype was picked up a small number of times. The CDR3 sequence: CAWDPTGGEYEQYF. DNA of the CDR3: TGTGCCTGGGACCCGACAGGGGGGGAATACGAGCAGTACTTC. The V call is TRBV30, the J call TRBJ2-7; 9 nucleotides match TRBD1. The CDR3 runs to 14 residues. CDR1 is GTSNPN, CDR2 SVGIG, per germline (reference sequence). Trimming cost V 5 bases and J 4 bases; bases outside gene matches: 9.

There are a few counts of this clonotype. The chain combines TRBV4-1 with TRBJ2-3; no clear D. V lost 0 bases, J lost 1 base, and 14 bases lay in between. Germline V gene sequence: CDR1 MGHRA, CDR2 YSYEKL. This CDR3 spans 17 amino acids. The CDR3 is CASSQDVSQSGTDTQYF. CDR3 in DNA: TGCGCCAGCAGCCAAGATGTTTCGCAGTCTGGCACAGATACGCAGTATTTT.

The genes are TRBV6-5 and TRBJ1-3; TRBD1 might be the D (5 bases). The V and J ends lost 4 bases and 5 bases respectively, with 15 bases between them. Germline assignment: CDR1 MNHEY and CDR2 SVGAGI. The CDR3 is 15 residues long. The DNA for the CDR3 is TGTGCCAGCAGTTCCCGGGGGAGGCCGCGAAACACCATATATTTT. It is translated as CASSSRGRPRNTIYF.

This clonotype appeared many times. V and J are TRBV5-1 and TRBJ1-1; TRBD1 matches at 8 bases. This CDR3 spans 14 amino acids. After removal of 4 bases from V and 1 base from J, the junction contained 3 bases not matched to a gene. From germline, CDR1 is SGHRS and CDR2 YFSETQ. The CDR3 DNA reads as TGCGCCAGCAGCCCAGGGGGCGCGAACACTGAAGCTTTCTTT. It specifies CASSPGGANTEAFF.

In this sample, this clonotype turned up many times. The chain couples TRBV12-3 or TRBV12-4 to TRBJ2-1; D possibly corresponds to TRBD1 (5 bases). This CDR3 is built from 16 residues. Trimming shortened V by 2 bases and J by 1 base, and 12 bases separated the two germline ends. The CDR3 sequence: CASSLKGPPSYNEQFF. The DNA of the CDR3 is TGTGCCAGCAGTTTAAAGGGGCCCCCTTCCTACAATGAGCAGTTCTTC.

As DNA, the CDR3 is TGTGCCAGCAGTCACAGGGAAGCTGGGGCCAACGTCCTGACTTTC. This codes for CASSHREAGANVLTF. The chain links TRBV6-5 to TRBJ2-6; possible D gene TRBD1, 6 bases. Germline V lookup: CDR1 MNHEY, CDR2 SVGAGI. Between the trimmed V and J ends, which lost 5 bases and 2 bases, there was a span of 10 bases. This CDR3 contains 15 residues.

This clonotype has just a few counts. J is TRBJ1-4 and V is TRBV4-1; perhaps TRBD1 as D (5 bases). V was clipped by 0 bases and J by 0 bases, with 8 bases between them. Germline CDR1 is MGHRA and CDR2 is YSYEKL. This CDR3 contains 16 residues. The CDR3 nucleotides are TGCGCCAGCAGCCAAGAGGGGACTACAACTAATGAAAAACTGTTTTTT. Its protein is CASSQEGTTTNEKLFF.

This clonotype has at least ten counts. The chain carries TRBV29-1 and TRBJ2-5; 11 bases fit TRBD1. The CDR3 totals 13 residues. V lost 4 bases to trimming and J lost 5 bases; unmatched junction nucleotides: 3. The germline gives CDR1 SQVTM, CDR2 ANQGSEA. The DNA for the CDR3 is TGCAGCGTTGGGGACAGGGGGGGGGAGACCCAGTACTTC. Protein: CSVGDRGGETQYF.

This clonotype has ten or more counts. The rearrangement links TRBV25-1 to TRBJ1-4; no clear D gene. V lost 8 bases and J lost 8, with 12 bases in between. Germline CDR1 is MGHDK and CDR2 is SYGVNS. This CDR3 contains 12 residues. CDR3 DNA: TGTGCCAGCCCGACCCGGAGGGAAAAACTGTTTTTT. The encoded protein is CASPTRREKLFF.

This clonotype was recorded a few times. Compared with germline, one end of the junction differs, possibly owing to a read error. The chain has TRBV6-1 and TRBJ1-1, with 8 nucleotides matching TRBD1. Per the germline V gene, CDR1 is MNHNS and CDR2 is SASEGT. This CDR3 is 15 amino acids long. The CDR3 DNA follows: TGTGCCAGCAGGGAAGCAAGGACAGGGAGGTTCGAAGCTTTCTTT. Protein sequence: CASREARTGRFEAFF.

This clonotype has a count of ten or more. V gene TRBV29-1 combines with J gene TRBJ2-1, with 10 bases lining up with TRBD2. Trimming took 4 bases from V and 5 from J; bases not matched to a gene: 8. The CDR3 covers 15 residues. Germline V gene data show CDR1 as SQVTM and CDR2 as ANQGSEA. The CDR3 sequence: CSVALTSGVNNEQFF. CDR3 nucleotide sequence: TGCAGCGTTGCCCTTACTAGCGGGGTAAACAATGAGCAGTTCTTC.